The 22 T cell receptor beta chains listed next were all sequenced from one sample in a study of blood T cell repertoires in COVID-19 (dated by TCRdb to the early 2020s). The method behind the library was the immunoSEQ multiplex PCR assay. Here the immuneACCESS table is served through TCRdb, limited to in-frame sequences with V and J called. Missing clones are a known gap in these copies; in checked studies unresolved V genes cover under half, and the rest lacks a known reason. Counted in this sample were about 380,000 clones; 88% of them appeared once. Roughly 1.2% of the sample is held by the ten biggest clonotypes. Sequencing was done on a sample of PBMCs or T cells enriched from blood (not recorded which). The source of these receptors is a woman aged 18-29 years who had recovered from COVID-19.

The rearrangement uses TRBV6-2 or TRBV6-3 and TRBJ1-6; D remains ambiguous. V was trimmed by 6 bases and J by 9 bases, leaving 24 bases between them. The length of the CDR3 is 17 residues. Germline V lookup: CDR1 MNHEY, CDR2 SVGEGT. CDR3: CASSRTHTRDVISPLHF. CDR3 bases: TGTGCCAGCAGCCGAACTCATACTCGGGATGTGATTTCACCCCTCCACTTT.

This chain uses TRBV3-1 (or the pseudogene TRBV3-2) with TRBJ2-7; D is ambiguous. Deletions cut 1 base from V and 4 bases from J, with 8 bases between. The CDR3 length is 13 residues. Germline CDR1 is LGHDT and CDR2 is YNNKEL (reference sequence). The CDR3 region is CASSQALQYEQYF. The CDR3 DNA reads TGTGCCAGCAGCCAAGCTCTCCAGTACGAGCAGTACTTC.

The rearrangement uses TRBV30 and TRBJ1-6, with D possibly TRBD1 on 5 matching bases. Germline values: CDR1 GTSNPN, CDR2 SVGIG (reference sequence). Trimming left V 2 bases short and J 0 bases short, with 8 bases between. This CDR3 region has 15 residues. In DNA, the CDR3 is TGTGCCTGGAGTAGGGGTGGCTCCTATAATTCACCCCTCCACTTT. Amino acid sequence: CAWSRGGSYNSPLHF.

This clone was seen only once. The chain carries TRBV10-1 and TRBJ2-1, with 7 bases that match TRBD2. V trimming: 4 bases; J trimming: 4 bases; junction bases outside the gene matches: 7. Germline CDR1 is WNHNN and CDR2 is SYGVQD (reference sequence). The CDR3 consists of 15 residues. The CDR3 DNA is TGCGCCAGCAGTGCACCGACTAGCCGGTACAATGAGCAGTTCTTC. Its protein is CASSAPTSRYNEQFF.

This chain connects TRBV29-1 to TRBJ1-2; the D gene is possibly TRBD1 (6 bases). Trimming shortened V by 5 bases and J by 1 base, and 14 bases separated the two germline ends. From germline, CDR1 is SQVTM and CDR2 ANQGSEA. The CDR3 runs 14 residues. CDR3 coding DNA: TGCAGCGTTCTTACAGGGAGTATTAACTATGGCTACACCTTC. Its protein is CSVLTGSINYGYTF.

This clone was observed once. The chain joins TRBV6-5 to TRBJ2-7; maybe TRBD1 (6 bases). The germline gives CDR1 MNHEY, CDR2 SVGAGI. V gave up 5 bases and J gave up 5 bases, with 13 bases separating them. The CDR3 totals 13 residues. For the CDR3, the DNA is TGTGCCAGCAGTATCGCAGGGGCCCACGAGCAGTACTTC. Amino acids: CASSIAGAHEQYF.

The chain carries TRBV5-1 and TRBJ2-1, with 10 bases lining up with TRBD2. The germline V gene encodes CDR1 SGHRS and CDR2 YFSETQ. J gave up 7 bases and V 5 bases, and 3 bases lay outside the gene matches. This CDR3 region has 13 residues. The CDR3 protein is CASRLAGSNEQFF. The CDR3, as DNA: TGCGCCAGCAGACTAGCGGGGTCAAATGAGCAGTTCTTC.

The chain couples TRBV5-5 to TRBJ1-1; 7 nucleotides match TRBD1. The CDR3 runs 13 residues. Germline values: CDR1 SGHKS, CDR2 YYEKEE (reference sequence). With V trimmed by 5 bases and J by 10 bases, 11 bases remained unmatched. CDR3 coding DNA: TGTGCCAGCAGAAGGGGACAGAGTGGGTCAGCTTTCTTT. Its translation is CASRRGQSGSAFF.

The chain employs TRBV25-1 and TRBJ1-4; D uncertain. The CDR3 is 13 residues long. Between the trimmed V and J ends, which lost 0 bases and 5 bases, there was a span of 4 bases. In germline, CDR1 is MGHDK, CDR2 SYGVNS. The CDR3 region has the DNA TGTGCCAGCAGTGAATATCTCAATGAAAAACTGTTTTTT. Translated: CASSEYLNEKLFF.

This clone was seen more than once but under ten times. The rearrangement joins TRBV2 to TRBJ1-2, with D perhaps TRBD1 (5 bases). V was trimmed by 5 bases and J by 0 bases, leaving 16 bases between them. The CDR3 has 16 amino acids. Germline values: CDR1 SNHLY, CDR2 FYNNEI. The CDR3 sequence: CASSLRAQNSNYGYTF. Here the CDR3 DNA reads TGTGCCAGCAGTCTCAGGGCCCAGAACTCTAACTATGGCTACACCTTC.

This clone turned up a few times. This chain joins TRBV7-8 and TRBJ1-4, with D uncertain. CDR1 SGHVS and CDR2 FQNEAQ come from the germline V gene. V was clipped by 1 base and J by 6 bases, with 9 bases between them. This CDR3 spans 14 amino acids. CDR3 bases: TGTGCCAGCAGCTTAGGAGGTACGGATGAAAAACTGTTTTTT. Its translation: CASSLGGTDEKLFF.

The V and J genes are TRBV6-5 and TRBJ2-2, with D uncertain. This CDR3 spans 12 amino acids. Germline-derived CDR1 and CDR2 are MNHEY and SVGAGI. V gave up 4 bases and J gave up 5 bases, with 5 bases separating them. The CDR3 is CASSSLTGELFF. CDR3 DNA sequence: TGTGCCAGCAGTTCTCTTACCGGGGAGCTGTTTTTT.

The chain couples TRBV7-2 to TRBJ1-6, with 7 bases aligning to TRBD1. V dropped 1 base and J dropped 7; count of bases not matched to a gene: 4. Looked up from germline, CDR1 is SGHTA and CDR2 is FQGNSA. The CDR3 totals 15 residues. The chain's CDR3 is CASSLGGTANSPLHF. CDR3 nucleotide sequence: TGTGCCAGCAGCTTAGGAGGGACAGCAAATTCACCCCTCCACTTT.

The chain combines TRBV7-2 with TRBJ2-7; unclear D gene. The V end lost 2 bases, the J end lost 0 bases, and 5 bases lay between the germline ends. The length of the CDR3 is 13 residues. Per germline, CDR1 SGHTA and CDR2 FQGNSA. The CDR3 sequence is CASSLQVSYEQYF. Written as DNA, the CDR3 is TGTGCCAGCAGCTTACAGGTCTCCTACGAGCAGTACTTC. The full variable domain, with the rest looked up from reference TRBV7-2 and TRBJ2-7, is GAGVSQSPSNKVTEKGKDVELRCDPISGHTALYWYRQSLGQGLEFLIYFQGNSAPDKSGLPSDRFSAERTGGSVSTLTIQRTQQEDSAVYLCASSLQVSYEQYFGPGTRLTVT.

CDR3 DNA: TGTGCCAGCAGCCATTCGGTCGCTGAAGCTTTCTTT. Amino acid sequence: CASSHSVAEAFF. The rearrangement joins TRBV14 to TRBJ1-1, with no clear D. V was cut by 3 bases and J by 6 bases, with 8 bases left in between. The CDR3 length is 12 residues. CDR1 is SGHDN, CDR2 FVKESK, per germline. Looking up the rest from reference TRBV14 and TRBJ1-1 gives the full variable domain: EAGVTQFPSHSVIEKGQTVTLRCDPISGHDNLYWYRRVMGKEIKFLLHFVKESKQDESGMPNNRFLAERTGGTYSTLKVQPAELEDSGVYFCASSHSVAEAFFGQGTRLTVV.

The chain links TRBV18 to TRBJ2-7, with 7 bases fitting TRBD1. The length of the CDR3 is 15 residues. The J segment lost 1 base and the V segment lost 1 base, leaving 4 bases of the junction unmatched. Germline V gene sequence: CDR1 KGHSH, CDR2 LQKENI. CDR3 loop: CASSPLDRSSYEQYF. Written as DNA, the CDR3 is TGTGCCAGCTCACCACTGGACAGGTCATCCTACGAGCAGTACTTC.

The chain couples TRBV7-9 to TRBJ2-7; 7 bases align to TRBD1. This CDR3 has 14 residues. After removal of 1 base from V and 5 bases from J, the junction contained 5 bases not matched to a gene. CDR1 SEHNR and CDR2 FQNEAQ come from the germline V gene (reference sequence). The CDR3 DNA reads TGTGCCAGCAGCTTAGGGGGACAGTGGGACGAGCAGTACTTC. It encodes CASSLGGQWDEQYF. Variable domain in full (rest from reference TRBV7-9 and TRBJ2-7): DTGVSQNPRHKITKRGQNVTFRCDPISEHNRLYWYRQTLGQGPEFLTYFQNEAQLEKSRLLSDRFSAERPKGSFSTLEIQRTEQGDSAMYLCASSLGGQWDEQYFGPGTRLTVT.

This clone was seen only a few times. The chain uses TRBV4-1 and TRBJ1-2, with D possibly being TRBD1 (6 bases). V was trimmed by 3 bases and J by 5 bases, leaving 19 bases between them. CDR3 length: 16 amino acids. Germline V lookup: CDR1 MGHRA, CDR2 YSYEKL. The CDR3 loop is CASSQARTTGYYGYTF. In nucleotides, the CDR3 is TGCGCCAGCAGCCAGGCGAGGACAACAGGGTATTATGGCTACACCTTC.

V gene TRBV9 combines with J gene TRBJ1-2; 7 bases are a match to TRBD1. With 2 bases clipped from V and 4 bases from J, the junction kept 2 bases outside the gene matches. Germline V CDR1 and CDR2: SGDLS, YYNGEE. The CDR3 loop spans 13 amino acids. The CDR3 DNA reads as TGTGCCAGCAGCGTGGACAGGTCCTATGGCTACACCTTC. Translated, it gives CASSVDRSYGYTF.

V is TRBV5-8 and J is TRBJ1-4, with 7 bases fitting TRBD1. This CDR3 has 16 amino acids. Germline CDR1 is SGHTS and CDR2 is YDEGEE. The J segment lost 8 bases and the V segment lost 4 bases, leaving 14 bases of the junction unmatched. CDR3 nucleotide sequence: TGTGCCAGCAGCCCCAAGAGACAGGGACAGAGCGAAAAACTGTTTTTT. Its protein product is CASSPKRQGQSEKLFF.

The J gene is TRBJ2-7, the V gene TRBV4-1, with TRBD1 matching over 8 bases. The CDR3 spans 17 residues. Germline CDR1 and CDR2: MGHRA and YSYEKL. Trimming at V came to 1 base and at J to 3 bases, leaving 11 bases not matched to a gene. CDR3 loop: CASSQVQGATPYYEQYF. The CDR3, as DNA: TGCGCCAGCAGCCAAGTGCAGGGGGCAACTCCCTACTACGAGCAGTACTTC.

This chain links TRBV3-1 (or the pseudogene TRBV3-2) with TRBJ1-5; D gene unclear. Per the germline V gene, CDR1 is LGHDT and CDR2 is YNNKEL (reference sequence). This CDR3 comprises 15 residues. Trimming shortened V by 0 bases and J by 4 bases, and 10 bases separated the two germline ends. The CDR3 DNA follows: TGTGCCAGCAGCCAAGATATGGCGGTAAATCAGCCCCAGCATTTT. This codes for CASSQDMAVNQPQHF.